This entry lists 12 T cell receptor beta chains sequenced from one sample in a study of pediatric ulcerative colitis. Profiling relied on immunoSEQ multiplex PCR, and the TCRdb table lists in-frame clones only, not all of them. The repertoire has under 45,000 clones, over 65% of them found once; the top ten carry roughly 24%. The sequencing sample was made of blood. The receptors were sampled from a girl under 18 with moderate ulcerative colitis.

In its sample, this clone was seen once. The CDR3 loop is CASSPPRGKSGGPQHYNEQFF. The CDR3 DNA follows: TGTGCCAGCAGTCCACCTCGAGGGAAAAGCGGGGGGCCTCAGCATTACAATGAGCAGTTCTTC. V gene TRBV28 combines with J gene TRBJ2-1; 9 nucleotides align to TRBD2. The CDR3 length is 21 residues. V shed 5 bases and J 4 bases; nucleotides not matched to a gene: 24. Germline V gene lookup returns CDR1 MDHEN and CDR2 SYDVKM. Filled out from reference TRBV28 and TRBJ2-1, the complete variable domain reads DVKVTQSSRYLVKRTGEKVFLECVQDMDHENMFWYRQDPGLGLRLIYFSYDVKMKEKGDIPEGYSVSREKKERFSLILESASTNQTSMYLCASSPPRGKSGGPQHYNEQFFGPGTRLTVL.

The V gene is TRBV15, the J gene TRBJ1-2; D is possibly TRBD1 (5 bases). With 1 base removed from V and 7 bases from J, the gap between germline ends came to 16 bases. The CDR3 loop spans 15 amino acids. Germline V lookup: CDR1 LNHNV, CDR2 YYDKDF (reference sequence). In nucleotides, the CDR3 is TGTGCCACCAGCAGAGTGGGGGGTCGGAACGGTGGCTACACCTTC. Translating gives CATSRVGGRNGGYTF.

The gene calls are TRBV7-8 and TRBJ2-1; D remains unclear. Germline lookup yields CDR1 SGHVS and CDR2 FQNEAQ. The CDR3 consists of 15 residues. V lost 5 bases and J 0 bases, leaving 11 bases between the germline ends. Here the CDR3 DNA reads TGTGCCAGCAGCCCAGAGGTCAGCTCCTACAATGAGCAGTTCTTC. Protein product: CASSPEVSSYNEQFF.

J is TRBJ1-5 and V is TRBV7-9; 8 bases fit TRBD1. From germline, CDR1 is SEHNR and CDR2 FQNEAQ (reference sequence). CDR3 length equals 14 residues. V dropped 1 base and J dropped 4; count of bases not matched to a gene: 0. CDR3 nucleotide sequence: TGTGCCAGCAGCTTAGGACAGGGGAATCAGCCCCAGCATTTT. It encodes CASSLGQGNQPQHF.

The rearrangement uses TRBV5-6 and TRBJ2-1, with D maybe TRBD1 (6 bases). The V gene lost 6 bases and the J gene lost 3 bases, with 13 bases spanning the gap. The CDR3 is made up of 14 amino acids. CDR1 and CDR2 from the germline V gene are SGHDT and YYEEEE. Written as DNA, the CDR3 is TGTGCCAGCAACTTCAGGGGCGGCTACAATGAGCAGTTCTTC. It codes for CASNFRGGYNEQFF.

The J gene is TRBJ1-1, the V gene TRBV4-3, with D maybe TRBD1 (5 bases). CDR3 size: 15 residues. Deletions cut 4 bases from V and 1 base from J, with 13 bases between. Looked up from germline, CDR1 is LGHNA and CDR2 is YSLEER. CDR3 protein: CASSRGGGTNTEAFF. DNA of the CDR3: TGCGCCAGCAGCCGGGGCGGCGGGACGAACACTGAAGCTTTCTTT.

CDR3 DNA: TGTGCCAGTAGTATTACGACAGGGGCCAGACTCAACTATGGCTACACCTTC. This codes for CASSITTGARLNYGYTF. The rearrangement uses TRBV19 and TRBJ1-2, with 8 bases matching TRBD1. Trimming cost V 3 bases and J 2 bases; bases outside gene matches: 11. Germline V lookup: CDR1 LNHDA, CDR2 SQIVND (reference sequence). The CDR3 runs 17 residues.

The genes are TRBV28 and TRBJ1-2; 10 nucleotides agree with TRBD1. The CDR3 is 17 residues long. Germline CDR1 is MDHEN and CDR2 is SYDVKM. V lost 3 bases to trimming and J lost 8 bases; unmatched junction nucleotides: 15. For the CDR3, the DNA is TGTGCCAGCAGTTTGCTCCCCCAGACAGGGGGCGCTGGGGGCTACACCTTC. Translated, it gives CASSLLPQTGGAGGYTF.

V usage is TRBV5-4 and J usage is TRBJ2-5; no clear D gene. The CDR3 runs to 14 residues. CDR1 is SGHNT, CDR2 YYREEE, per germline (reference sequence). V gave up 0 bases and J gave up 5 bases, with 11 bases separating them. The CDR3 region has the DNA TGTGCCAGCAGCTTGGCGGCGGTTGAGGAGACCCAGTACTTC. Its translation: CASSLAAVEETQYF.

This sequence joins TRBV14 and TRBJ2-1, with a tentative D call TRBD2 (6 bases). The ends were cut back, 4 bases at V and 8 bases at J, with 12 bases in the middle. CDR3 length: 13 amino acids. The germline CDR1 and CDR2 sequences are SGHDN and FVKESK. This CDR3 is CASSRRSGDEQFF. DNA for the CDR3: TGTGCCAGCAGCCGACGATCGGGGGATGAGCAGTTCTTC. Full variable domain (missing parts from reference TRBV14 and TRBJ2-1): EAGVTQFPSHSVIEKGQTVTLRCDPISGHDNLYWYRRVMGKEIKFLLHFVKESKQDESGMPNNRFLAERTGGTYSTLKVQPAELEDSGVYFCASSRRSGDEQFFGPGTRLTVL.

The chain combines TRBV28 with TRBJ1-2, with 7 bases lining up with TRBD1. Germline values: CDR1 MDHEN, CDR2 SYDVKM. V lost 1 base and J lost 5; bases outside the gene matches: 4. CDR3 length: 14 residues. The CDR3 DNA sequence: TGTGCCAGCAGTTTATCGAGGGGGCTTTATGGCTACACCTTC. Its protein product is CASSLSRGLYGYTF.

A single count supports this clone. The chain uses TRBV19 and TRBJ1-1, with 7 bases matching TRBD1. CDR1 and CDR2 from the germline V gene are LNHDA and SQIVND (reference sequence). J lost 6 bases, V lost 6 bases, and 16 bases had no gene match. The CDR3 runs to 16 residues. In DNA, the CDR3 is TGTGCCAGTAGCCTACCCAGGGGGACGGTCGCGCCTGAAGCTTTCTTT. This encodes CASSLPRGTVAPEAFF. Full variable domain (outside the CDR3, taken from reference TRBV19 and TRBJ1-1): DGGITQSPKYLFRKEGQNVTLSCEQNLNHDAMYWYRQDPGQGLRLIYYSQIVNDFQKGDIAEGYSVSREKKESFPLTVTSAQKNPTAFYLCASSLPRGTVAPEAFFGQGTRLTVV.